This TCR beta chain was identified during a study of T cell responses to AZD1222 COVID-19 vaccine. Comment on this clone: What it binds is unknown.

The CDR3 is 16 amino acids. The ends lost 0 bases at V and 0 bases at J; junction bases unmatched: 3. The germline gives CDR1 SGHDT, CDR2 YYEEEE. General observations from the study: Unmutated variant regions are reportedly targeted by nearly half of spike-specific TCRs. Vaccine-associated CD4 TCRs ranged over spike, dominating at 160-218 and 743-854. Baseline seropositives among AZD1222 recipients totaled only 6 or 7. Donors were mostly white British, more females; clonal diversity possibly underestimated.

The protocol was immunoSEQ multiplex PCR, while the TCRdb copy is restricted to in-frame clones and leaves out a portion. The profile shows some 120,000 clones, roughly 93% of them singletons. The chain has TRBV5-6 and TRBJ2-5, with 9 positions matching TRBD1. The receptor was derived from an adult who received the AZD1222 COVID-19 vaccine. The starting material was peripheral blood, obtained 28 days after the second AZD1222 dose. This CDR3 is CASSLDGTGYQETQYF. The CDR3 DNA reads TGTGCCAGCAGCTTGGACGGGACAGGGTACCAAGAGACCCAGTACTTC.